This passage covers 3 T cell receptor beta chains from one sample sequenced in a study of blood T cell repertoires in COVID-19. TCRdb's table, derived via immunoSEQ multiplex PCR, lists solely in-frame clones and lacks some. The table has about 150,000 clones, 90% to 95% seen once. Sequencing was done on a sample of peripheral blood. These receptor sequences come from a man in his forties or fifties with acute or convalescent COVID-19.

This chain links TRBV7-9 with TRBJ2-7, with 8 nucleotides matching TRBD2. This CDR3 has 13 amino acids. Germline CDR1 and CDR2: SEHNR and FQNEAQ (reference sequence). The junction had 6 bases not matched to a gene; V was cut back by 4 bases and J by 7 bases. DNA for the CDR3: TGTGCCAGCAGCTCCGCCCCGGGAGGGGAGCAGTACGTC. Translating it yields CASSSAPGGEQYV.

V is TRBV5-5 and J is TRBJ2-1, with TRBD2 identical over 12 bases. The CDR3 extends over 16 amino acids. V shed 3 bases, J shed 0 bases, and the junction held 1 base outside the gene matches. From germline, CDR1 is SGHKS and CDR2 YYEKEE (reference sequence). CDR3 sequence reads: CASSSGLAGSYNEQFF. Here the CDR3 DNA reads TGTGCCAGCAGCTCGGGACTAGCGGGCTCCTACAATGAGCAGTTCTTC. Using reference TRBV5-5 and TRBJ2-1 for the parts outside the CDR3, the full variable domain is DAGVTQSPTHLIKTRGQQVTLRCSPISGHKSVSWYQQVLGQGPQFIFQYYEKEERGRGNFPDRFSARQFPNYSSELNVNALLLGDSALYLCASSSGLAGSYNEQFFGPGTRLTVL.

This chain connects TRBV7-8 to TRBJ1-4; D is uncertain. This CDR3 has 14 residues. CDR1 and CDR2 from the germline V gene are SGHVS and FQNEAQ. Trimming took off 5 bases at V and 7 bases at J, with 14 bases between the two ends. CDR3 coding DNA: TGTGCCAGCAGCCACGGGTCAGAACCTGAAAAACTGTTTTTT. This sequence encodes CASSHGSEPEKLFF.